This T cell receptor (beta chain) was identified in a study of regulatory T cells in long-lasting Graves disease. Study-level information: Antithyroid drugs had been given to newly diagnosed Graves' patients for under 3 months.

Noted time point: newly diagnosed GD, antithyroid drugs for less than 3 months. Isolated PBMC RNA provided the starting material for the TCR library. This clonotype was counted between two and nine times. Arm-PCR of CDR3 regions and iRepertoire HTBI primers were the basis on which TCR beta libraries were built. Using its own MiXCR run on the multiplex PCR reads, TCRdb lists one record per CDR3 protein. The sample includes around 320,000 distinct CDR3 sequences, approximately 15% of them seen just once. Germline V gene sequence: CDR1 SGHAT, CDR2 FQNNGV. The CDR3 is 14 amino acids. V was pared by 6 bases and J by 1 base, with 3 bases of the junction left unmatched. The sample also formed part of further work on T cells in Graves' hyperthyroidism and ophthalmopathy. This second study says: For the diagnoses, clinical symptoms, serum thyroxine and TRAb, thyroid ultrasound and orbital computed tomography were used. Researchers found most expanded thyroid clonotypes above 0.001 in blood as well. It was a median around seven months before onset that the model predicted ophthalmopathy.

V gene TRBV11-2 combines with J gene TRBJ2-1; TRBD1 matches 7 bases. This clonotype originated in a man aged 40-49 years with Graves disease. The material was peripheral blood mononuclear cells (PBMCs), obtained at new diagnosis, from a patient treated with antithyroid drugs. For the CDR3, the DNA is TGTGCCAGCAGTCCGGGACAGTCCTACAATGAGCAGTTCTTC. This codes for CASSPGQSYNEQFF.